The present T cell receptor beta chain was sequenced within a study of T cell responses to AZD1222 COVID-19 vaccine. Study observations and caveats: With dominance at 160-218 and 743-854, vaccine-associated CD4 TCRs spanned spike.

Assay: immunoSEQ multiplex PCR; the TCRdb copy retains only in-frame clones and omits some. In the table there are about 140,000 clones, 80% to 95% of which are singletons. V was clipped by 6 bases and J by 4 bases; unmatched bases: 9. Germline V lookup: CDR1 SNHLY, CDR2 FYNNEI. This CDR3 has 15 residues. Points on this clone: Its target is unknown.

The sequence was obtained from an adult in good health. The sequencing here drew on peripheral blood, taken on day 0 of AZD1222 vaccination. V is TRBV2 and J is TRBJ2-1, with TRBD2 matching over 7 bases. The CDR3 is CASSDASGKYNEQFF. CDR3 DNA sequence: TGTGCCAGCAGCGACGCGAGCGGGAAATACAATGAGCAGTTCTTC.